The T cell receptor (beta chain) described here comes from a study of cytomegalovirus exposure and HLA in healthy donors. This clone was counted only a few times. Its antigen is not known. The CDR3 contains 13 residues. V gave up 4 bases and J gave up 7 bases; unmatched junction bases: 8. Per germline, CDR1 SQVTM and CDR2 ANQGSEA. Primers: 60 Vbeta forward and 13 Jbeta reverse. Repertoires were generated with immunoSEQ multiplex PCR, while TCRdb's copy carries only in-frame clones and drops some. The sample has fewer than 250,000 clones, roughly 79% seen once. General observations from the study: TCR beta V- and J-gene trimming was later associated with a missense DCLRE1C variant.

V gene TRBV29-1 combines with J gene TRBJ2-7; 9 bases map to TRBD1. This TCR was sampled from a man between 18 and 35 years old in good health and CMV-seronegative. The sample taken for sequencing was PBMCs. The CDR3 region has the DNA TGCAGCGTTGGGACAGGGGCTAAGTTGGAGCAGTACTTC. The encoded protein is CSVGTGAKLEQYF.